These 14 T cell receptor beta chains came from one sample sequenced in a study of shared clonotypes between healthy human individuals. Generated by immunoSEQ multiplex PCR, the TCRdb table keeps only in-frame clones and is missing some. This sample has 2.5 million or so clones, with more than 80% found just once. Input material: naive CD4+ T cells sorted from blood. Subset indicated: CD45RA+ positively selected. The receptor set was obtained from a man aged 18 to 29 in good health.

The V gene is TRBV12-5, the J gene TRBJ1-1; 8 bases line up with TRBD1. V lost 5 bases and J lost 3; bases outside the gene matches: 11. CDR3 size: 16 residues. Germline V gene data show CDR1 as LGHNT and CDR2 as FRNRAP. The CDR3 DNA reads TGTGCTAGTGGTGCACCACAGGGGGGATCGTACACTGAAGCTTTCTTT. This gives the protein CASGAPQGGSYTEAFF.

The count of this clone is one. Other DNA sequences of this sample code for an identical CDR3. J is TRBJ2-7 and V is TRBV7-9, with TRBD2 matching 10 bases. The CDR3 consists of 16 residues. Unmatched junction bases numbered 10, after V lost 5 bases and J lost 3 bases. From germline, CDR1 is SEHNR and CDR2 FQNEAQ (reference sequence). CDR3 residues: CASSDPSGGNSYEQYF. The CDR3 region has the DNA TGTGCCAGCAGCGACCCTAGCGGGGGAAACAGCTACGAGCAGTACTTC.

The gene calls are TRBV10-3 and TRBJ1-1; D remains unclear. The CDR3 loop spans 14 amino acids. Trimming shortened V by 7 bases and J by 0 bases, and 12 bases separated the two germline ends. Germline CDR1 is ENHRY and CDR2 is SYGVKD. CDR3 DNA: TGTGCCATCAACAACAGAACTATGAACACTGAAGCTTTCTTT. Residues: CAINNRTMNTEAFF.

This chain connects TRBV28 to TRBJ2-5, with D uncertain. CDR1 is MDHEN, CDR2 SYDVKM, per germline. Trimming pared 1 base from V and 2 bases from J, leaving 8 bases between. The CDR3 consists of 14 residues. CDR3 sequence: CASSLFSTQETQYF. In DNA form, the CDR3 reads TGTGCCAGCAGTTTATTTAGCACGCAAGAGACCCAGTACTTC.

The V gene is TRBV7-9, the J gene TRBJ2-5; 10 nucleotides line up with TRBD1. The trim removed 5 bases at V and 5 bases at J, leaving 8 bases unmatched. Germline-derived CDR1 and CDR2 are SEHNR and FQNEAQ (reference sequence). The CDR3 has 15 residues. The CDR3 loop reads CASSPRQGALETQYF. CDR3 sequence (DNA): TGTGCCAGCAGCCCCCGACAGGGGGCTCTGGAGACCCAGTACTTC. Looking up the rest from reference TRBV7-9 and TRBJ2-5 gives the full variable domain: DTGVSQNPRHKITKRGQNVTFRCDPISEHNRLYWYRQTLGQGPEFLTYFQNEAQLEKSRLLSDRFSAERPKGSFSTLEIQRTEQGDSAMYLCASSPRQGALETQYFGPGTRLLVL.

The chain carries TRBV6-6 and TRBJ1-5, with D hard to call. The CDR3 consists of 14 residues. Germline V CDR1 and CDR2: MNHNY, SVGAGI (reference sequence). V lost 6 bases to trimming and J lost 0 bases, with 9 bases between them. This CDR3 reads CASSNQDSNQPQHF. The CDR3 bases are TGTGCCAGCAGCAATCAGGATAGCAATCAGCCCCAGCATTTT.

Points on this clone: The sample contains more than one DNA sequence encoding this CDR3. The rearrangement links TRBV7-2 to TRBJ2-5; D gene ambiguous. V lost 1 base and J lost 3, with 6 bases in between. The germline V gene encodes CDR1 SGHTA and CDR2 FQGNSA. The CDR3 runs to 13 residues. DNA for the CDR3: TGTGCCAGCAGCTTAGGCGAAGAAGAGACCCAGTACTTC. Translating gives CASSLGEEETQYF.

The chain is built from TRBV9 and TRBJ2-2; 8 nucleotides line up with TRBD1. Germline V gene data show CDR1 as SGDLS and CDR2 as YYNGEE. The CDR3 spans 15 residues. V lost 6 bases and J lost 2; bases outside the gene matches: 6. As DNA, the CDR3 is TGTGCCAGCATGCGACAGGGGCTTAACACCGGGGAGCTGTTTTTT. It is translated as CASMRQGLNTGELFF.

J is TRBJ2-2 and V is TRBV19; D assignment may be TRBD1 or TRBD2 (6 bases each). This CDR3 has 17 residues. The V end was cut by 10 bases, the J end by 5 bases, with 26 bases between. Germline CDR1 is LNHDA and CDR2 is SQIVND (reference sequence). In DNA, the CDR3 is TGTGCCACCTACCCCCCCGGCGGGGACACACGTACCGGGGAGCTGTTTTTT. This encodes CATYPPGGDTRTGELFF.

In its sample, this clone was seen once. J is TRBJ2-1 and V is TRBV19; 11 bases align to TRBD2. Germline V CDR1 and CDR2: LNHDA, SQIVND (reference sequence). V gave up 6 bases and J gave up 6 bases; unmatched junction bases: 10. The CDR3 is made up of 16 amino acids. The CDR3: CASSLLAGVGGNEQFF. The CDR3 DNA reads TGTGCCAGTAGCCTACTAGCGGGAGTCGGGGGCAATGAGCAGTTCTTC. The whole variable domain, remainder taken from reference TRBV19 and TRBJ2-1, is DGGITQSPKYLFRKEGQNVTLSCEQNLNHDAMYWYRQDPGQGLRLIYYSQIVNDFQKGDIAEGYSVSREKKESFPLTVTSAQKNPTAFYLCASSLLAGVGGNEQFFGPGTRLTVL.

V gene TRBV28 combines with J gene TRBJ1-1; D is uncertain. CDR3 length equals 12 residues. Trimming removed 2 bases at V and 10 bases at J, with 11 bases between. Germline-derived CDR1 and CDR2 are MDHEN and SYDVKM. The CDR3, as DNA: TGTGCCAGCAGTTTAGGGTTAGGTGGAGCTTTCTTT. This translates into CASSLGLGGAFF.

As regards this clone: Other DNA sequences of this sample code for an identical CDR3. The J gene is TRBJ2-5, the V gene TRBV5-1; D not resolved. Germline CDR1 reads SGHRS; CDR2 reads YFSETQ. The CDR3 totals 11 residues. V dropped 5 bases and J dropped 5 bases, with 7 bases sitting between them. CDR3 loop: CASRGVETQYF. The CDR3 region has the DNA TGCGCCAGCAGGGGCGTGGAGACCCAGTACTTC.

The J gene is TRBJ2-5, the V gene TRBV2; 13 nucleotides agree with TRBD2. Germline values: CDR1 SNHLY, CDR2 FYNNEI. V was clipped by 0 bases and J by 6 bases; unmatched bases: 7. This CDR3 has 17 amino acids. CDR3 sequence reads: CASSEALGLAGEKTQYF. The CDR3 region has the DNA TGTGCCAGCAGTGAAGCCTTAGGACTAGCGGGGGAGAAGACCCAGTACTTC.

The table lists this clone with a few counts. The sample holds other DNA sequences that translate to the same CDR3. The chain employs TRBV7-2 and TRBJ1-5, with D unclear. The V and J ends lost 5 bases and 4 bases respectively, with 6 bases between them. There are 12 residues in the CDR3. Germline V gene lookup returns CDR1 SGHTA and CDR2 FQGNSA. The DNA for the CDR3 is TGTGCCAGCAGCACGGGGAATCAGCCCCAGCATTTT. It translates to CASSTGNQPQHF. Looking up the rest from reference TRBV7-2 and TRBJ1-5 gives the full variable domain: GAGVSQSPSNKVTEKGKDVELRCDPISGHTALYWYRQSLGQGLEFLIYFQGNSAPDKSGLPSDRFSAERTGGSVSTLTIQRTQQEDSAVYLCASSTGNQPQHFGDGTRLSIL.